These 3 T cell receptor beta chains originate from one sample sequenced in a study of response to subunit inactivated influenza vaccine. Each CDR3 protein is one row after TCRdb ran MiXCR on the RT-PCR reads. The profile shows around 850,000 distinct CDR3 sequences, under 20% of them singletons. The sequenced sample was PBMCs from blood, obtained 5 days after vaccination. These TCRs come from a man aged 50-60 years who received an inactivated influenza vaccine.

The genes are TRBV12-3 or TRBV12-4 and TRBJ2-5; 8 bases match TRBD2. CDR3 length: 16 residues. With V trimmed by 1 base and J by 5 bases, 9 bases remained unmatched. CDR3 sequence (DNA): TGTGCCAGCAGTTTAGACGGGGGGGCTTCTTATGAGACCCAGTACTTC. As protein: CASSLDGGASYETQYF.

V is TRBV20-1 and J is TRBJ2-5; possibly TRBD2 for D (5 bases). This CDR3 spans 14 amino acids. V dropped 3 bases and J dropped 5 bases, with 16 bases sitting between them. Germline V gene data show CDR1 as DFQATT and CDR2 as SNEGSKA (reference sequence). CDR3 bases: TGCAGTGCTAGGGTTCCCCGGAGGAGGGAGACCCAGTACTTC. It translates to CSARVPRRRETQYF.

This clonotype came up a few times. V is TRBV6-1 and J is TRBJ2-7, with 10 bases identical to TRBD2. This CDR3 comprises 17 residues. Germline V gene sequence: CDR1 MNHNS, CDR2 SASEGT. V was pared by 5 bases and J by 4 bases, with 14 bases of the junction left unmatched. CDR3 sequence: CASSPSHFSGRLYEQYF. Written as DNA, the CDR3 is TGTGCCAGCAGTCCCTCCCATTTTAGCGGGAGGCTGTACGAGCAGTACTTC.